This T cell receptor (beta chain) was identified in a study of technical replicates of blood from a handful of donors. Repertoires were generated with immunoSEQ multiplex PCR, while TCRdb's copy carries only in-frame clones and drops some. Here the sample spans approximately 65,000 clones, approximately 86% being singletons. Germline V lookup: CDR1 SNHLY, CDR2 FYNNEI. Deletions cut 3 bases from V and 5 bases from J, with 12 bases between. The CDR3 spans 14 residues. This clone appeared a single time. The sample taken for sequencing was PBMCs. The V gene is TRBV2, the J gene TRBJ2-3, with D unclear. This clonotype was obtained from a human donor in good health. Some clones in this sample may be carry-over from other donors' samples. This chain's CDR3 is CASSDGALGDTQYF. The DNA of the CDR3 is TGTGCCAGCAGTGATGGTGCGCTCGGAGATACGCAGTATTTT.